One sample yielded the 26 T cell receptor beta chains listed below, sequenced in a study of T cell changes during pregnancy in multiple sclerosis. Assay: immunoSEQ multiplex PCR; the TCRdb copy retains only in-frame clones and omits some. The sample includes roughly 51,000 clones, around 92% of them seen just once. The sample was CD4+ T cells from peripheral blood mononuclear cells, taken after pregnancy. These receptor sequences come from a female donor in good health, enrolled as a control in a pregnancy study.

The CDR3 is CASSVRTVYNEQFF. The CDR3 DNA sequence: TGTGCCAGTAGTGTGCGGACTGTCTACAATGAGCAGTTCTTC. V is TRBV19 and J is TRBJ2-1; D perhaps matches TRBD2 (5 bases). V lost 5 bases to trimming and J lost 3 bases, with 11 bases between them. Germline CDR1 and CDR2: LNHDA and SQIVND (reference sequence). The CDR3 spans 14 residues.

The rearrangement uses TRBV28 and TRBJ1-3; D is perhaps TRBD1 (6 bases). Trimming left V 4 bases short and J 7 bases short, with 14 bases between. This CDR3 is 14 amino acids long. Germline lookup yields CDR1 MDHEN and CDR2 SYDVKM. The CDR3 nucleotides read TGTGCCAGCAGTTCCCAGGGGAAGGTCAACACCATATATTTT. As protein: CASSSQGKVNTIYF.

The chain couples TRBV23-1 to TRBJ1-6, with D unclear. TRBV23-1 is annotated as an ORF whose role is uncertain. V lost 3 bases, J lost 2 bases, and 14 bases lay in between. The CDR3 consists of 17 residues. The CDR3 DNA sequence: TGCGCCAGCAGTCAGCTCCCCCAGGTGACCTATAATTCACCCCTCCACTTT. It is translated as CASSQLPQVTYNSPLHF.

The V gene is TRBV7-6, the J gene TRBJ1-4; 7 nucleotides match TRBD1. CDR3 length: 15 amino acids. V lost 6 bases to trimming and J lost 7 bases; unmatched junction nucleotides: 11. Germline-derived CDR1 and CDR2 are SGHVS and FNYEAQ. This chain's CDR3 is CASSDDLGTVEKLFF. The CDR3 DNA follows: TGTGCCAGCAGTGATGACCTCGGGACAGTTGAAAAACTGTTTTTT.

This sequence joins TRBV18 and TRBJ1-1; no reliable D call. Germline CDR1 is KGHSH and CDR2 is LQKENI. V shed 6 bases and J shed 3 bases, with 17 bases lying between them. The CDR3 has 15 amino acids. This CDR3 is CASSWRTEGYTEAFF. In DNA form, the CDR3 reads TGTGCCAGCTCCTGGAGGACGGAAGGGTACACTGAAGCTTTCTTT.

The V gene is TRBV30, the J gene TRBJ1-5; 7 bases are a match to TRBD1. Germline V gene lookup returns CDR1 GTSNPN and CDR2 SVGIG (reference sequence). The CDR3 consists of 13 residues. Trimming took 1 base from V and 5 from J; bases not matched to a gene: 2. CDR3 in amino acids: CAWSGQGYQPQHF. The CDR3 nucleotides are TGTGCCTGGAGTGGACAGGGCTATCAGCCCCAGCATTTT.

The chain employs TRBV6-1 and TRBJ1-5; 7 bases agree with TRBD1. V gave up 2 bases and J gave up 4 bases; unmatched junction bases: 5. The CDR3 runs to 15 residues. CDR1 and CDR2 from the germline V gene are MNHNS and SASEGT. For the CDR3, the DNA is TGTGCCAGCAGTGAAAACAGGGGCAGGAATCAGCCCCAGCATTTT. As protein: CASSENRGRNQPQHF.

The V call is TRBV5-1, the J call TRBJ1-1, with TRBD1 matching over 7 bases. CDR3 length: 15 amino acids. V lost 6 bases to trimming and J lost 0 bases; unmatched junction nucleotides: 8. Germline V gene data show CDR1 as SGHRS and CDR2 as YFSETQ. The CDR3 here is CASKGAGGVNTEAFF. Here the CDR3 DNA reads TGCGCCAGCAAGGGGGCAGGGGGTGTGAACACTGAAGCTTTCTTT. Full variable domain (outside the CDR3, taken from reference TRBV5-1 and TRBJ1-1): KAGVTQTPRYLIKTRGQQVTLSCSPISGHRSVSWYQQTPGQGLQFLFEYFSETQRNKGNFPGRFSGRQFSNSRSEMNVSTLELGDSALYLCASKGAGGVNTEAFFGQGTRLTVV.

The rearrangement uses TRBV19 and TRBJ1-1, with D perhaps matching TRBD1 (6 bases). V lost 3 bases and J lost 4, with 15 bases in between. This CDR3 has 15 residues. Germline values: CDR1 LNHDA, CDR2 SQIVND (reference sequence). In DNA, the CDR3 is TGTGCCAGTAGTATCTCTCGCAGGGGTACCACTGAAGCTTTCTTT. Its translation: CASSISRRGTTEAFF.

The V call is TRBV7-2, the J call TRBJ2-3, with TRBD2 matching 14 bases. Germline lookup yields CDR1 SGHTA and CDR2 FQGNSA. With V trimmed by 5 bases and J by 0 bases, 10 bases remained unmatched. The CDR3 contains 19 residues. CDR3 protein: CASSPRQGLAGASTDTQYF. DNA of the CDR3: TGTGCCAGCAGCCCGCGACAGGGACTAGCGGGGGCTAGCACAGATACGCAGTATTTT.

The chain employs TRBV6-1 and TRBJ1-6, with D maybe TRBD1 (5 bases). CDR1 and CDR2 from the germline V gene are MNHNS and SASEGT. The CDR3 is made up of 17 amino acids. Trimming removed 2 bases at V and 9 bases at J, with 20 bases between. The chain's CDR3 is CASSENGGVPGLSPLHF. CDR3 sequence (DNA): TGTGCCAGCAGTGAAAATGGGGGGGTTCCAGGGCTTTCACCCCTCCACTTT.

The V gene is TRBV5-1, the J gene TRBJ2-2; D is undetermined. Between the trimmed V and J ends, which lost 4 bases and 4 bases, there was a span of 8 bases. Germline values: CDR1 SGHRS, CDR2 YFSETQ. This CDR3 has 13 amino acids. The CDR3 coding sequence is TGCGCCAGCAGCGCCTACCTCACCGGGGAGCTGTTTTTT. It encodes CASSAYLTGELFF.

CDR3 nucleotides: TGTGCCAGCAGTTTGGAGCGGAATACGCAGTATTTT. This codes for CASSLERNTQYF. The V gene is TRBV2, the J gene TRBJ2-3, with D perhaps TRBD2 (5 bases). V lost 5 bases, J lost 7 bases, and 10 bases lay in between. CDR3 size: 12 residues. Per germline, CDR1 SNHLY and CDR2 FYNNEI.

V and J are TRBV7-2 and TRBJ1-3, with D hard to call. The CDR3 spans 12 residues. CDR1 and CDR2 from the germline V gene are SGHTA and FQGNSA. V was shortened by 2 bases and J by 5 bases, with 4 bases between the two germline ends. The CDR3 loop is CASSLQRNTIYF. In nucleotides, the CDR3 is TGTGCCAGCAGCTTACAGAGAAACACCATATATTTT.

The CDR3 sequence: CATAAHEKLFF. The DNA of the CDR3 is TGTGCCACGGCGGCGCATGAAAAACTGTTTTTT. This chain connects TRBV10-3 to TRBJ1-4; D unclear. The CDR3 contains 11 residues. Germline V gene data show CDR1 as ENHRY and CDR2 as SYGVKD. V was shortened by 10 bases and J by 6 bases, with 9 bases between the two germline ends.

CDR3 loop: CASSLGTGTNYGYTF. Here the CDR3 DNA reads TGTGCCAGCAGCTTGGGGACAGGGACTAACTATGGCTACACCTTC. The V call is TRBV5-5, the J call TRBJ1-2; 8 bases map to TRBD1. The CDR3 consists of 15 residues. From germline, CDR1 is SGHKS and CDR2 YYEKEE (reference sequence). V shed 0 bases, J shed 0 bases, and the junction held 1 base outside the gene matches.

The chain uses TRBV7-3 and TRBJ2-3; D gene ambiguous. Per the germline V gene, CDR1 is SGHTA and CDR2 is FQGTGA. The ends were cut back, 5 bases at V and 6 bases at J, with 18 bases in the middle. This CDR3 region has 15 residues. DNA of the CDR3: TGTGCCAGCAGCCCGCAAAGAGGAGTGAGCGATACGCAGTATTTT. Translating it yields CASSPQRGVSDTQYF.

This clone was seen a single time. J is TRBJ1-5 and V is TRBV7-9; D is perhaps TRBD1 (6 bases). V was clipped by 1 base and J by 3 bases, with 10 bases between them. Germline-derived CDR1 and CDR2 are SEHNR and FQNEAQ (reference sequence). This CDR3 has 15 amino acids. CDR3 residues: CASSLGDTDNQPQHF. DNA of the CDR3: TGTGCCAGCAGCTTAGGGGACACCGACAATCAGCCCCAGCATTTT.

For this clone: The sample has other DNA sequences that encode this CDR3 too. The J gene is TRBJ1-4, the V gene TRBV27; D is perhaps TRBD1 (6 bases). Trimming pared 6 bases from V and 8 bases from J, leaving 16 bases between. Germline V gives CDR1 MNHEY, CDR2 SMNVEV (reference sequence). The CDR3 has 14 residues. CDR3 in amino acids: CASRPQQGVEKLFF. In DNA form, the CDR3 reads TGTGCCAGCAGGCCACAACAGGGCGTAGAAAAACTGTTTTTT.

The chain links TRBV30 to TRBJ2-4; perhaps TRBD1 as D (5 bases). V was clipped by 3 bases and J by 5 bases, with 14 bases between them. The germline V gene encodes CDR1 GTSNPN and CDR2 SVGIG (reference sequence). CDR3 length: 14 amino acids. The CDR3 spells CAWSGRGRQNIQYF. DNA for the CDR3: TGTGCCTGGAGCGGTAGGGGTAGACAAAACATTCAGTACTTC. Using reference TRBV30 and TRBJ2-4 for the parts outside the CDR3, the full variable domain is SQTIHQWPATLVQPVGSPLSLECTVEGTSNPNLYWYRQAAGRGLQLLFYSVGIGQISSEVPQNLSASRPQDRQFILSSKKLLLSDSGFYLCAWSGRGRQNIQYFGAGTRLSVL.

This chain uses TRBV19 with TRBJ1-6; D is perhaps TRBD1 (5 bases). V dropped 0 bases and J dropped 3 bases, with 21 bases sitting between them. This CDR3 is 20 amino acids long. Germline-derived CDR1 and CDR2 are LNHDA and SQIVND (reference sequence). CDR3: CASSIEGDSPSLFYNSPLHF. The CDR3 DNA follows: TGTGCCAGTAGTATAGAAGGGGATTCCCCATCCCTCTTCTATAATTCACCCCTCCACTTT.

The rearrangement joins TRBV5-1 to TRBJ2-3; possibly TRBD1 for D (7 bases). Trimming stripped 4 bases from V and 2 bases from J, with 11 bases between. The CDR3 covers 14 residues. Germline CDR1 is SGHRS and CDR2 is YFSETQ. The DNA of the CDR3 is TGCGCCAGCAGCGCGGGACAGACCACAGATACGCAGTATTTT. Its translation: CASSAGQTTDTQYF.

The chain links TRBV2 to TRBJ1-2; no clear D gene. Trimming stripped 1 base from V and 4 bases from J, with 13 bases between. In germline, CDR1 is SNHLY, CDR2 FYNNEI. This CDR3 spans 15 amino acids. The chain's CDR3 is CASSEDSSQIYGYTF. The CDR3 bases are TGTGCCAGCAGTGAAGATTCTAGCCAAATCTATGGCTACACCTTC.

V gene TRBV7-3 combines with J gene TRBJ1-1; D may be TRBD1 (5 bases). The germline V and J ends were trimmed by 3 bases and 6 bases, with 11 bases remaining between them. The CDR3 sequence is 13 residues long. Germline CDR1 reads SGHTA; CDR2 reads FQGTGA. This CDR3 reads CASSFYRTSEAFF. The DNA for the CDR3 is TGTGCCAGCAGCTTTTACAGGACCTCTGAAGCTTTCTTT.

This chain links TRBV7-2 with TRBJ2-3; perhaps TRBD2 as D (6 bases). Deletions cut 3 bases from V and 2 bases from J, with 15 bases between. The CDR3 contains 16 residues. CDR1 SGHTA and CDR2 FQGNSA come from the germline V gene. The CDR3 DNA reads as TGTGCCAGCAGCTTGGGCCTAGCGAGCCCCACAGATACGCAGTATTTT. This codes for CASSLGLASPTDTQYF.

This chain connects TRBV30 to TRBJ2-1, with 11 bases that match TRBD2. Trimming removed 4 bases from V and 10 bases from J; junction bases left unmatched: 6. The CDR3 contains 13 residues. The V gene's germline CDR1 is GTSNPN and CDR2 SVGIG (reference sequence). The CDR3 DNA reads TGTGCCTGGAATTCACTAGCGGGGGCCGAGCAGTTCTTC. Its translation is CAWNSLAGAEQFF.